This T cell receptor (beta chain) was observed in a study of blood T cell repertoires in COVID-19. Study-level background: The United States, Italy and Spain provided the acute and convalescent COVID-19 samples. The cDNA or gDNA used as material had been derived from T cells, B-cell-depleted T cells, or PBMCs.

Study processing details: Quantification of nucleated cells was approximated via reference gene primer amplification. Data came from immunoSEQ multiplex PCR; TCRdb stores just in-frame clones and leaves some out. That table supplies the V and J calls and clone size; D and trimming were determined from the DNA. The table includes about 140,000 clones, over 70% detected once. CDR3 length: 18 residues. Germline V gene data show CDR1 as LNHDA and CDR2 as SQIVND (reference sequence). V lost 5 bases to trimming and J lost 5 bases; unmatched junction nucleotides: 14. Sequencing was carried out using peripheral blood. The chain uses TRBV19 and TRBJ2-1, with TRBD2 matching over 11 bases. The origin of this receptor is a woman aged 55 to 70 with acute or convalescent COVID-19. CDR3 residues: CASSVLGLAEIYNNEQFF. CDR3 sequence (DNA): TGTGCCAGTAGTGTCCTGGGACTAGCGGAAATATATAACAATGAGCAGTTCTTC. The variable domain in full, completed from reference TRBV19 and TRBJ2-1, reads DGGITQSPKYLFRKEGQNVTLSCEQNLNHDAMYWYRQDPGQGLRLIYYSQIVNDFQKGDIAEGYSVSREKKESFPLTVTSAQKNPTAFYLCASSVLGLAEIYNNEQFFGPGTRLTVL.